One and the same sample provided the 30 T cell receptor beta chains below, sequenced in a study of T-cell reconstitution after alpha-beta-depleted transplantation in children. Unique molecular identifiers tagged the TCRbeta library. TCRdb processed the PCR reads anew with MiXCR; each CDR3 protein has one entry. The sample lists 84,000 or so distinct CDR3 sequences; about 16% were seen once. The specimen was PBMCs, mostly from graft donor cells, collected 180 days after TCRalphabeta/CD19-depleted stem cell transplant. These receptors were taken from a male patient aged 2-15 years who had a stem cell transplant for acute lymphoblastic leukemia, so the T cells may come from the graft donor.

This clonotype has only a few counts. The CDR3 bases are TGCAGTGCCCCGGGACCTAGGGAGGGAAACACTGAAGCTTTCTTT. It specifies CSAPGPREGNTEAFF. The rearrangement joins TRBV20-1 to TRBJ1-1; the D gene is possibly TRBD1 (5 bases). Trimming left V 6 bases short and J 2 bases short, with 19 bases between. This CDR3 region has 15 residues. Germline lookup yields CDR1 DFQATT and CDR2 SNEGSKA (reference sequence).

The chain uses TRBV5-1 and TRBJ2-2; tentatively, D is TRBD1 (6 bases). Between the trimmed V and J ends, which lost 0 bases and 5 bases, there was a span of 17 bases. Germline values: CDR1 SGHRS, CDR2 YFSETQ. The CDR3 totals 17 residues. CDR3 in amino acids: CASSLGGRVRWTGELFF. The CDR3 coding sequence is TGCGCCAGCAGCTTGGGGGGGCGCGTTCGCTGGACCGGGGAGCTGTTTTTT. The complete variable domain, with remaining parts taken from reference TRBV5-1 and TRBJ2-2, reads KAGVTQTPRYLIKTRGQQVTLSCSPISGHRSVSWYQQTPGQGLQFLFEYFSETQRNKGNFPGRFSGRQFSNSRSEMNVSTLELGDSALYLCASSLGGRVRWTGELFFGEGSRLTVL.

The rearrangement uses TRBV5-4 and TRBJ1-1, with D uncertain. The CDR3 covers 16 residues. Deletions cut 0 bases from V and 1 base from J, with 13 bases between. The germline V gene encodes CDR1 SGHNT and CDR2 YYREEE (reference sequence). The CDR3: CASSLAGGMANTEAFF. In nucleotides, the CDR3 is TGTGCCAGCAGCTTGGCTGGAGGGATGGCGAACACTGAAGCTTTCTTT.

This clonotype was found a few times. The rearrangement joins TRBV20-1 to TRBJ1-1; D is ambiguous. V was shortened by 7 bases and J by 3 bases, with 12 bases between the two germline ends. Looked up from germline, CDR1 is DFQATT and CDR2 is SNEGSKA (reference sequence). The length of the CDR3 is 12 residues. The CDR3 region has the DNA TGCAGTGTTAGGATAGGGCACACTGAAGCTTTCTTT. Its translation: CSVRIGHTEAFF.

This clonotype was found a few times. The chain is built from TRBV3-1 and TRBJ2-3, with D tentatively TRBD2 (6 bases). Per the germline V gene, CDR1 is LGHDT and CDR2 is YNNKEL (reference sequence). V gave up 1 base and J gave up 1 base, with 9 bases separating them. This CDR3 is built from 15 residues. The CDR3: CASSQVTGGTDTQYF. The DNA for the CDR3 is TGTGCCAGCAGCCAAGTGACGGGGGGCACAGATACGCAGTATTTT.

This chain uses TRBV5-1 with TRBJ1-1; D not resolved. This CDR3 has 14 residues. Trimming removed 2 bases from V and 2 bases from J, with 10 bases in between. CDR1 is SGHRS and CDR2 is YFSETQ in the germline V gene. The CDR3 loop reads CASSFSTVNTEAFF. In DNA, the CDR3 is TGCGCCAGCAGCTTTTCGACGGTCAACACTGAAGCTTTCTTT.

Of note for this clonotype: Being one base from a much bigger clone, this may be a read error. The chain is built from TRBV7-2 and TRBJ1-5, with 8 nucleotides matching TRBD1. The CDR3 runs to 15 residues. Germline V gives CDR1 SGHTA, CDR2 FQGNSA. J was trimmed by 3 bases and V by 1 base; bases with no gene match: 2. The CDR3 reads CASSLVTGVNQPQHF. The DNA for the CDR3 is TGTGCCAGCAGCTTAGTGACAGGGGTCAATCAGCCCCAGCATTTT.

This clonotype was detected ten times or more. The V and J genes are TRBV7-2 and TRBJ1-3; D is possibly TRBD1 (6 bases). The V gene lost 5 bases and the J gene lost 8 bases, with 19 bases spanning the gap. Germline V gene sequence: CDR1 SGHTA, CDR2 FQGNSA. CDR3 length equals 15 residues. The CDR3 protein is CASSLEGGRVDTIYF. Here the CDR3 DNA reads TGTGCCAGCAGCCTAGAGGGGGGCAGGGTCGACACCATATATTTT.

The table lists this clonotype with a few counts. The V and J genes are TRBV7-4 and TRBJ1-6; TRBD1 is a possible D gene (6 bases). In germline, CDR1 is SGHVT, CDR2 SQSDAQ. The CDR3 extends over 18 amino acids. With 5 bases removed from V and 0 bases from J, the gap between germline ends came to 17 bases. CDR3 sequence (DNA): TGTGCCAGCAGCCGGGGGCGCCCGGAAAGCTCCTATAATTCACCCCTCCACTTT. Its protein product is CASSRGRPESSYNSPLHF.

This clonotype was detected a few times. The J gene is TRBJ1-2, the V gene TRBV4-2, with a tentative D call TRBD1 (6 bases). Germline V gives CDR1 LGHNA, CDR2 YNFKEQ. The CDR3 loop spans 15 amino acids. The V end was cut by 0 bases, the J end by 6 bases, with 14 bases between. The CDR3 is CASSQDYRDGNGYTF. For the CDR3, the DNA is TGTGCCAGCAGCCAAGATTACAGGGACGGGAATGGCTACACCTTC.

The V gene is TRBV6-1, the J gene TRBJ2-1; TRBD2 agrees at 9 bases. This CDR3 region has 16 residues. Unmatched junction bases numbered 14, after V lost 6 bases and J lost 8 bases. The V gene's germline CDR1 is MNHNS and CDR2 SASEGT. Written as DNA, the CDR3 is TGTGCCAGCAGAAACTTTCCTGGCGGGGGGGCCCATGAGCAGTTCTTC. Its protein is CASRNFPGGGAHEQFF.

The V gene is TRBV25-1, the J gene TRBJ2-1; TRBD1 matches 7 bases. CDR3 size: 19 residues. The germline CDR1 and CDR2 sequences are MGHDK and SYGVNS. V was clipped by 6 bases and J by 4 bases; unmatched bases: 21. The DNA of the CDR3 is TGTGCCAGCAGCCCAATCGGAGTGGGACAGTGGGGGACGTACAATGAGCAGTTCTTC. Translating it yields CASSPIGVGQWGTYNEQFF. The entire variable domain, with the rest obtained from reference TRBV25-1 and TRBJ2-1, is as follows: EADIYQTPRYLVIGTGKKITLECSQTMGHDKMYWYQQDPGMELHLIHYSYGVNSTEKGDLSSESTVSRIRTEHFPLTLESARPSHTSQYLCASSPIGVGQWGTYNEQFFGPGTRLTVL.

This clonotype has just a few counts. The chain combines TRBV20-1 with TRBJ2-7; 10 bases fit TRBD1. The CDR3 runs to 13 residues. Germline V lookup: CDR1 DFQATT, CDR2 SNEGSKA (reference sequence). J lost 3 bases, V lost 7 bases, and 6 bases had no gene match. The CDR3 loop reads CSGVGDRGYEQYF. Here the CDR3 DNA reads TGCAGTGGGGTAGGGGACAGGGGCTACGAGCAGTACTTC.

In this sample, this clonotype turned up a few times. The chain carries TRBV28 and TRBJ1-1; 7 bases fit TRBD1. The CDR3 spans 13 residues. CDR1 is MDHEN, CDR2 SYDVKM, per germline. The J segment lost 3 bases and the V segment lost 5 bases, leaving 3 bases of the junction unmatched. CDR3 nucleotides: TGTGCCAGCAGTGAACAGGGGTACACTGAAGCTTTCTTT. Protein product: CASSEQGYTEAFF.

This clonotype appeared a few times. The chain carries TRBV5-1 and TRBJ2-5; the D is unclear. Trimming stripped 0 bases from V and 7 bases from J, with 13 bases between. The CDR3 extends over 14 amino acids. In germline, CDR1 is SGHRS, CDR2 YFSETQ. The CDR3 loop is CASSLGNGLGTQYF. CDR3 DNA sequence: TGCGCCAGCAGCTTGGGAAACGGGCTGGGGACCCAGTACTTC.

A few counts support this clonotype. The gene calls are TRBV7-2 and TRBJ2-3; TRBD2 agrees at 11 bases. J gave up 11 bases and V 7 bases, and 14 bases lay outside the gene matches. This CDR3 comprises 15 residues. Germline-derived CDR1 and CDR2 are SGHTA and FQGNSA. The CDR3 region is CASTPTSGTPEEQYF. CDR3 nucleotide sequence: TGTGCCAGCACCCCGACTAGCGGGACCCCCGAGGAGCAGTATTTT.

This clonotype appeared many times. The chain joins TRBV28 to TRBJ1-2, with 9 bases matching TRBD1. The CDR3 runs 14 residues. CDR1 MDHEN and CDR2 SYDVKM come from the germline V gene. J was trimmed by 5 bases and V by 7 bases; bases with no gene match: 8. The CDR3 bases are TGTGCCAGCAACCTGGAGGACAGGGGTTATGGCTACACCTTC. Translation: CASNLEDRGYGYTF.

Written as DNA, the CDR3 is TGTGCCAGCAGTTTAATCTTCAGCGGGGGGTGGAGTACAGATACGCAGTATTTT. This encodes CASSLIFSGGWSTDTQYF. This sequence joins TRBV27 and TRBJ2-3; 9 bases are shared with TRBD2. V shed 2 bases and J 3 bases; nucleotides not matched to a gene: 12. Germline V gives CDR1 MNHEY, CDR2 SMNVEV (reference sequence). The CDR3 runs to 18 residues.

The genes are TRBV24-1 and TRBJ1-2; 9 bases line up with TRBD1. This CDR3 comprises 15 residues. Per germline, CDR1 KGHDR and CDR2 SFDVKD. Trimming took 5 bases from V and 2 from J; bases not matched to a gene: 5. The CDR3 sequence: CATSGTGGSNYGYTF. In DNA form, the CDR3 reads TGTGCCACCAGTGGCACAGGGGGCAGCAACTATGGCTACACCTTC.

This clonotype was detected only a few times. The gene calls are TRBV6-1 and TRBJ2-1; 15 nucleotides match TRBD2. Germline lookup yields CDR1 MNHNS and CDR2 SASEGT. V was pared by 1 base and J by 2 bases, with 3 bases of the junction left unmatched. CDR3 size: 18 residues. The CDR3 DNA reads TGTGCCAGCAGTGAAGTTGGACTAGCGGGGGGGCCCTACAATGAGCAGTTCTTC. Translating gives CASSEVGLAGGPYNEQFF.

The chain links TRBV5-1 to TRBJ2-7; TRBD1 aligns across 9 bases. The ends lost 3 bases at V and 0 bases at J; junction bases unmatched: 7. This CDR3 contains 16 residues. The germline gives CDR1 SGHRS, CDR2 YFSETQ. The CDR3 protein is CASSYGQGSSSYEQYF. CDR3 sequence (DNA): TGCGCCAGCAGCTACGGACAGGGGTCGAGCTCCTACGAGCAGTACTTC.

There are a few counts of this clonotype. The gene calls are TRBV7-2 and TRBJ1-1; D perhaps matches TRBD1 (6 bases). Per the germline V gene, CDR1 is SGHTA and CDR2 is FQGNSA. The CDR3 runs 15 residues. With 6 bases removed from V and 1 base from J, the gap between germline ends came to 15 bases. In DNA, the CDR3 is TGTGCCAGCAGATCCTATAGGGGGTCGAACACTGAAGCTTTCTTT. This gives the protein CASRSYRGSNTEAFF.

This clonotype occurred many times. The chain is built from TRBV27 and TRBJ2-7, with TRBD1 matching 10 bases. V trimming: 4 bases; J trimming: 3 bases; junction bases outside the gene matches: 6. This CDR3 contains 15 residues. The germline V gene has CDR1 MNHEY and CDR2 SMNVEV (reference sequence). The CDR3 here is CASSYRGQGGYEQYF. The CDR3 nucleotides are TGTGCCAGCAGTTACAGAGGACAGGGGGGCTACGAGCAGTACTTC.

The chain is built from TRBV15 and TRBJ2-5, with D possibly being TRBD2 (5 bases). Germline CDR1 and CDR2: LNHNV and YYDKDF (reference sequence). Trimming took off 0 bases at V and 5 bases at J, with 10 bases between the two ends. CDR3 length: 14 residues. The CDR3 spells CATSREAKRETQYF. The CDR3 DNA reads TGTGCCACCAGCAGAGAGGCGAAGCGGGAGACCCAGTACTTC.

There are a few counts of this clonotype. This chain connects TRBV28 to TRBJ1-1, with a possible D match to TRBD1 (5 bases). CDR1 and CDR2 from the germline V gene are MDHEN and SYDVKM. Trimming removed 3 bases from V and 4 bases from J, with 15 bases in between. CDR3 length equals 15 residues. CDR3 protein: CASSFVGGSGTEAFF. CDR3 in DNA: TGTGCCAGCAGTTTCGTCGGGGGATCGGGCACTGAAGCTTTCTTT.

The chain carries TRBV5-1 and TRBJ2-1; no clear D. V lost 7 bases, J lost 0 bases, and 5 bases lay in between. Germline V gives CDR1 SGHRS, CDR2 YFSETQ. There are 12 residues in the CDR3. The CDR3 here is CASFTSYNEQFF. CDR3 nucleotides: TGCGCCAGCTTTACCTCCTACAATGAGCAGTTCTTC.

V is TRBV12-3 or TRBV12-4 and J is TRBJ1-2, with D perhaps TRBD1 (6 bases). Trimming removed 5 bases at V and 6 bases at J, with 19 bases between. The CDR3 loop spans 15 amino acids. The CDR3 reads CASSRTGFWVDGYTF. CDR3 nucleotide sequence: TGTGCCAGCAGTCGTACAGGGTTTTGGGTAGATGGCTACACCTTC.

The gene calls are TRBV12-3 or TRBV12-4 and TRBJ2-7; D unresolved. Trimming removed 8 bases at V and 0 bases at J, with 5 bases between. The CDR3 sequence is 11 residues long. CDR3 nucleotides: TGTGCCAGCCTGAGCTCCTACGAGCAGTACTTC. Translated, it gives CASLSSYEQYF.

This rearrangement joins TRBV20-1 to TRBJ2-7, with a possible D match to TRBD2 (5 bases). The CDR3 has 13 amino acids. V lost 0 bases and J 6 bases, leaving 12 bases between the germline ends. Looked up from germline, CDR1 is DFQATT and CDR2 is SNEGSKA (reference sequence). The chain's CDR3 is CSARDYLAREQYF. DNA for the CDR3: TGCAGTGCTAGAGACTACTTAGCGCGCGAGCAGTACTTC.

DNA of the CDR3: TGTGCCAGCACCGGTCTTAGCGAGGGGCTAGATGGAAAATTCTCCTACGAGCAGTACTTC. It encodes CASTGLSEGLDGKFSYEQYF. This chain uses TRBV11-2 with TRBJ2-7, with D perhaps assigned TRBD1 or TRBD2 (5 bases each). V lost 7 bases and J lost 0, with 31 bases in between. Germline V gene data show CDR1 as SGHAT and CDR2 as FQNNGV. The CDR3 has 20 residues.